Listed here are 8 T cell receptor beta chains from one sample, sequenced in a study of blood T cell repertoires in COVID-19. Here immunoSEQ multiplex PCR was the method, and the copy in TCRdb shows in-frame clones only, minus some. The sample gives tens of thousands of clones, about 90% of which show up once; roughly an eighth is in the top ten. Source material: peripheral blood. These receptors were collected from a human donor with active COVID-19. The donor label of this sample is uncertain.

The rearrangement uses TRBV7-3 and TRBJ2-2; the match to TRBD1 covers 9 bases. CDR3 length equals 16 residues. With V trimmed by 6 bases and J by 1 base, 6 bases remained unmatched. Germline CDR1 is SGHTA and CDR2 is FQGTGA. The DNA for the CDR3 is TGTGCCAGCAGAACAGGGGGCTTAGGGAACACCGGGGAGCTGTTTTTT. Protein product: CASRTGGLGNTGELFF.

The chain's CDR3 is CASSKAAGGWNTQYF. In DNA, the CDR3 is TGCGCCAGCAGCAAAGCGGCGGGAGGGTGGAATACGCAGTATTTT. The rearrangement joins TRBV4-1 to TRBJ2-3, with 9 bases that match TRBD2. The CDR3 is 15 amino acids. The germline V gene has CDR1 MGHRA and CDR2 YSYEKL. J was trimmed by 7 bases and V by 5 bases; bases with no gene match: 10.

The chain combines TRBV5-6 with TRBJ1-4; D remains ambiguous. V was trimmed by 1 base and J by 7 bases, leaving 11 bases between them. The CDR3 extends over 14 amino acids. In germline, CDR1 is SGHDT, CDR2 YYEEEE. The CDR3 DNA reads as TGTGCCAGCAGCTTGCGGAGTGGAGGTGAAAAACTGTTTTTT. This translates into CASSLRSGGEKLFF.

The chain employs TRBV9 and TRBJ1-2; perhaps TRBD1 as D (5 bases). V lost 0 bases and J 1 base, leaving 10 bases between the germline ends. The CDR3 is 15 residues long. Germline CDR1 is SGDLS and CDR2 is YYNGEE. This CDR3 reads CASSVARDYNYGYTF. CDR3 nucleotide sequence: TGTGCCAGCAGCGTAGCAAGGGACTATAACTATGGCTACACCTTC.

In regard to this clone: Its ends do not fully match the called genes, so a read error is possible. The genes are TRBV2 and TRBJ1-5; D remains unclear. The germline gives CDR1 SNHLY, CDR2 FYNNEI. The CDR3 has 15 amino acids. CDR3 region: CASREGPHGNQPQHF. The CDR3 nucleotides are TGTGCCAGCAGAGAAGGGCCCCATGGCAATCAGCCCCAGCATTTT.

The gene calls are TRBV2 and TRBJ2-1, with 7 bases that match TRBD1. The J segment lost 13 bases and the V segment lost 8 bases, leaving 11 bases of the junction unmatched. Germline-derived CDR1 and CDR2 are SNHLY and FYNNEI. The CDR3 length is 12 residues. Here the CDR3 reads CASRKPGQTQFF. The CDR3 bases are TGTGCCAGCCGGAAACCGGGACAGACTCAGTTCTTC.

The chain is built from TRBV5-5 and TRBJ2-2; TRBD2 matches 11 bases. The V gene end was trimmed by 4 bases and the J gene end by 0 bases; junction bases not matched to a gene: 5. The germline gives CDR1 SGHKS, CDR2 YYEKEE (reference sequence). CDR3 size: 17 residues. The CDR3 protein is CASSRYSGGANTGELFF. DNA for the CDR3: TGTGCCAGCAGCCGATATAGCGGGGGGGCGAACACCGGGGAGCTGTTTTTT. The full variable domain, its missing parts supplied by reference TRBV5-5 and TRBJ2-2, is DAGVTQSPTHLIKTRGQQVTLRCSPISGHKSVSWYQQVLGQGPQFIFQYYEKEERGRGNFPDRFSARQFPNYSSELNVNALLLGDSALYLCASSRYSGGANTGELFFGEGSRLTVL.

The table lists this clone with a count of one. This rearrangement joins TRBV7-9 to TRBJ2-5, with D maybe TRBD1 (6 bases). The CDR3 covers 16 residues. Between the trimmed V and J ends, which lost 1 base and 0 bases, there was a span of 12 bases. The germline V gene encodes CDR1 SEHNR and CDR2 FQNEAQ (reference sequence). CDR3 DNA sequence: TGTGCCAGCAGCTTAGTCGAGGACAGCTACCAAGAGACCCAGTACTTC. Its protein product is CASSLVEDSYQETQYF.